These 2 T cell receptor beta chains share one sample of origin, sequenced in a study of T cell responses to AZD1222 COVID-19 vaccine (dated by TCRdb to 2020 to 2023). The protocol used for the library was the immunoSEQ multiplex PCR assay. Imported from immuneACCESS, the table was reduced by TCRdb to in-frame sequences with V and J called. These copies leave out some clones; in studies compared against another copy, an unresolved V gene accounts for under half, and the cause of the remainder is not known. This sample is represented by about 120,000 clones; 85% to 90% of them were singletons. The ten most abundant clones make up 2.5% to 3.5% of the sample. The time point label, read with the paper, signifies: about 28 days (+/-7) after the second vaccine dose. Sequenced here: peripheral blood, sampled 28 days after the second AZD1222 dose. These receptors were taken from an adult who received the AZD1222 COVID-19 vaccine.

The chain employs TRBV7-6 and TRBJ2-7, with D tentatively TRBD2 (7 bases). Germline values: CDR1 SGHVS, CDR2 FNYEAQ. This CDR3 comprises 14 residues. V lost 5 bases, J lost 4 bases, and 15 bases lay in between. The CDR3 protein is CASSLHREGYEQYF. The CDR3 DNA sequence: TGTGCCAGCAGCCTTCACAGGGAGGGTTACGAGCAGTACTTC.

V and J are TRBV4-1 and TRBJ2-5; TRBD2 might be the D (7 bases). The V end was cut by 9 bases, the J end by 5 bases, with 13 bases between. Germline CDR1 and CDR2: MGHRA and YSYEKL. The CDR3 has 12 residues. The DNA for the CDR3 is TGCGCCAGTAGGGGGGGAGGGGAGACCCAGTACTTC. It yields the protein CASRGGGETQYF.